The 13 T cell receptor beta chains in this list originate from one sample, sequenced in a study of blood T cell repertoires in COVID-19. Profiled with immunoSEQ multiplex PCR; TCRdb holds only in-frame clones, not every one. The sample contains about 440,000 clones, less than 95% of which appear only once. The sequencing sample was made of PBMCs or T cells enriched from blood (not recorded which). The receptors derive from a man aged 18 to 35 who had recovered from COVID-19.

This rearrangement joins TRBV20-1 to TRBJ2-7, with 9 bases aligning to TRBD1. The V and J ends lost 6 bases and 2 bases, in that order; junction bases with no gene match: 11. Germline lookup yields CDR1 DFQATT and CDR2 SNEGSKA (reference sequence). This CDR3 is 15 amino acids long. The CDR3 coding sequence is TGCAGTGCCAGTGACACCCGGACAGGGGCCTACGAGCAGTACTTC. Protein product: CSASDTRTGAYEQYF.

The CDR3 DNA reads as TGTGCCAGCAGTCCCGGGGGGTTAACCTATGGCTACACCTTC. It codes for CASSPGGLTYGYTF. The chain employs TRBV28 and TRBJ1-2, with D perhaps TRBD1 (5 bases). CDR3 length: 14 residues. Per germline, CDR1 MDHEN and CDR2 SYDVKM. V lost 5 bases to trimming and J lost 4 bases, with 14 bases between them.

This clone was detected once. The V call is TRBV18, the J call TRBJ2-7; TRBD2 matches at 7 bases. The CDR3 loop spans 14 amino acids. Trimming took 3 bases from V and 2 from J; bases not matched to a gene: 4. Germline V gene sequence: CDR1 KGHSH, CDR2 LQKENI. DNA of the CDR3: TGTGCCAGCTCACCCGGGAGGAGAACCTACGAGCAGTACTTC. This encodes CASSPGRRTYEQYF.

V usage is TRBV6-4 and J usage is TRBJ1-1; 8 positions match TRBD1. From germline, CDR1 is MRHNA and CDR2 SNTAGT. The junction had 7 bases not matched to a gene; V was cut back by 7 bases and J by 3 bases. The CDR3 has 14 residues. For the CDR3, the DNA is TGTGCCAGCAAACCGACAGGGGCATACACTGAAGCTTTCTTT. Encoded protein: CASKPTGAYTEAFF.

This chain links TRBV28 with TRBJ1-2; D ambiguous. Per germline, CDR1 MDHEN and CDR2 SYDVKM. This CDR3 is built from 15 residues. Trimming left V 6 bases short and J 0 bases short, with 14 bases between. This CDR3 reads CASRFGIQSNYGYTF. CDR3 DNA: TGTGCCAGCAGATTCGGGATCCAATCTAACTATGGCTACACCTTC.

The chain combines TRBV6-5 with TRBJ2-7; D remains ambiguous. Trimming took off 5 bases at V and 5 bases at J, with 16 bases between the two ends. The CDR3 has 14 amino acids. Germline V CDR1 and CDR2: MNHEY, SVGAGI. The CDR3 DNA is TGTGCCAGCAGTCCCAGGCCATTGTTGGACGAGCAGTACTTC. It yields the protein CASSPRPLLDEQYF.

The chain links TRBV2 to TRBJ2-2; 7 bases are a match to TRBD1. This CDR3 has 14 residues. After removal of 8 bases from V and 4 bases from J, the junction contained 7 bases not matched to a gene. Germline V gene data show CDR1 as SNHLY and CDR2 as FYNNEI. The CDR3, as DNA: TGTGCCAGCGTACAGGGGATTGGCACCGGGGAGCTGTTTTTT. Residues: CASVQGIGTGELFF. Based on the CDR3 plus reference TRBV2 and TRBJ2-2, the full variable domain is EPEVTQTPSHQVTQMGQEVILRCVPISNHLYFYWYRQILGQKVEFLVSFYNNEISEKSEIFDDQFSVERPDGSNFTLKIRSTKLEDSAMYFCASVQGIGTGELFFGEGSRLTVL.

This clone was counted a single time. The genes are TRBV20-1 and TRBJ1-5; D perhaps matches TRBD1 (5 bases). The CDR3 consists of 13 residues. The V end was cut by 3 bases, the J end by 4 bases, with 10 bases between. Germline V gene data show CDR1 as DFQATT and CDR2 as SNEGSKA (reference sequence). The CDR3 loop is CSASRQPNQPQHF. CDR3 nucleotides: TGCAGTGCTAGTAGACAGCCTAATCAGCCCCAGCATTTT.

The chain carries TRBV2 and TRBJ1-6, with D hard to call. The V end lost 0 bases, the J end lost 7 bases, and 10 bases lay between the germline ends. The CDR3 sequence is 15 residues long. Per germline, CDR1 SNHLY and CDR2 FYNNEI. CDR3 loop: CASSEAWANNSPLHF. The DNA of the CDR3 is TGTGCCAGCAGTGAAGCCTGGGCTAACAATTCACCCCTCCACTTT.

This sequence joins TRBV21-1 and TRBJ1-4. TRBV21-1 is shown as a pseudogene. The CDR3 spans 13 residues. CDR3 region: CASIDGGNEKLFF. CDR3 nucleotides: TGTGCCAGCATAGATGGAGGTAATGAAAAACTGTTTTTT.

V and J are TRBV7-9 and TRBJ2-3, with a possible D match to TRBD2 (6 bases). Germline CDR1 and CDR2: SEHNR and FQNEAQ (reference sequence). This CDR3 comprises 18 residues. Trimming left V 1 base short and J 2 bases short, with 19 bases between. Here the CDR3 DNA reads TGTGCCAGCAGCTTAGGGGAAGGGGTAGCGGTCTTCACAGATACGCAGTATTTT. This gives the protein CASSLGEGVAVFTDTQYF.

Here the CDR3 DNA reads TGTGCCAGTAGTATAGATCTGGTCGGGAAGGTTGACTCAAATGAAAAACTGTTTTTT. Translating gives CASSIDLVGKVDSNEKLFF. The V and J genes are TRBV19 and TRBJ1-4; D remains ambiguous. Germline V lookup: CDR1 LNHDA, CDR2 SQIVND (reference sequence). The V end lost 0 bases, the J end lost 5 bases, and 22 bases lay between the germline ends. CDR3 length: 19 residues. Variable domain in full (rest from reference TRBV19 and TRBJ1-4): DGGITQSPKYLFRKEGQNVTLSCEQNLNHDAMYWYRQDPGQGLRLIYYSQIVNDFQKGDIAEGYSVSREKKESFPLTVTSAQKNPTAFYLCASSIDLVGKVDSNEKLFFGSGTQLSVL.

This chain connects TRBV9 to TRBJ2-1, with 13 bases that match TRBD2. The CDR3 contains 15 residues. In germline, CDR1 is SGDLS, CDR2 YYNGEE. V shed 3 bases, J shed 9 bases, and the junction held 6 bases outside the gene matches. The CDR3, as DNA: TGTGCCAGCAGCGGGACTAGCGGGAGTATCCGTGAGCAGTTCTTC. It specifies CASSGTSGSIREQFF.